These T cell receptor beta chains were read from a single sample in a study of blood T cell repertoires in COVID-19. TCRdb's table, derived via immunoSEQ multiplex PCR, lists solely in-frame clones and lacks some. The table lists 100,000 to 120,000 clones, approximately 84% of them singletons. Sequencing input: peripheral blood. These receptors all come from a man aged 40-55 years with acute or convalescent COVID-19. Both conserved end residues are part of each CDR3. The order of the fields is J gene, clone size, V gene, D gene, CDR3 protein, CDR3 DNA. A D gene is named only where the DNA matches it firmly. Size tells how often a clone was seen (once, few, many) or the class of an expanded clone, and some rows leave it out.

J: TRBJ2-7
size: .
V: TRBV10-3
D: TRBD1
CDR3: CAINGQGEDYEQYF
DNA: TGTGCCATCAACGGACAGGGGGAGGATTACGAGCAGTACTTC

J: TRBJ2-1
size: .
V: TRBV24-1
D: .
CDR3: CATSKQGNEQFF
DNA: TGTGCCACCAGTAAGCAGGGAAATGAGCAGTTCTTC

J: TRBJ2-5
size: .
V: TRBV27
D: TRBD1
CDR3: CASGGQVQETQYF
DNA: TGTGCCAGCGGCGGACAGGTCCAAGAGACCCAGTACTTC

J: TRBJ2-2
size: .
V: TRBV7-6
D: TRBD2
CDR3: CASSTASGGNTGELFF
DNA: TGTGCCAGCAGCACCGCTAGCGGGGGGAACACCGGGGAGCTGTTTTTT

J: TRBJ2-5
size: .
V: TRBV7-9
D: .
CDR3: CASSFPGAGETQYF
DNA: TGTGCCAGCAGCTTCCCAGGGGCGGGTGAGACCCAGTACTTC

J: TRBJ1-2
size: .
V: TRBV30
D: TRBD1
CDR3: CAWTAGQAYGYTF
DNA: TGTGCCTGGACAGCCGGACAGGCCTATGGCTACACCTTC

J: TRBJ2-1
size: .
V: TRBV6-1
D: .
CDR3: CASSEREGAGYTASYNEQFF
DNA: TGTGCCAGCAGTGAAAGAGAAGGGGCAGGGTACACCGCCTCCTACAATGAGCAGTTCTTC

J: TRBJ1-1
size: .
V: TRBV30
D: .
CDR3: CAWSPGTEAFF
DNA: TGTGCCTGGAGTCCCGGGACAGAAGCTTTCTTT

J: TRBJ2-1
size: .
V: TRBV14
D: .
CDR3: CASSPMGAYEQFF
DNA: TGTGCCAGCAGCCCGATGGGGGCCTATGAGCAGTTCTTC

J: TRBJ1-1
size: .
V: TRBV6-4
D: .
CDR3: CASSDSSRGTEAFF
DNA: TGTGCCAGCAGTGACTCGAGCAGGGGCACTGAAGCTTTCTTT

J: TRBJ2-4
size: .
V: TRBV19
D: .
CDR3: CASSKALLVKNIQYF
DNA: TGTGCCAGTAGTAAAGCTCTACTCGTCAAAAACATTCAGTACTTC

J: TRBJ2-4
size: .
V: TRBV3-1/TRBV3-2
D: .
CDR3: CASSQARGIQYF
DNA: TGTGCCAGCAGCCAAGCTAGAGGCATTCAGTACTTC

J: TRBJ2-1
size: .
V: TRBV7-3
D: TRBD2
CDR3: CASSSRGASSYNEQFF
DNA: TGTGCCAGCAGCTCGCGGGGGGCTAGCTCCTACAATGAGCAGTTCTTC

J: TRBJ1-1
size: .
V: TRBV6-4
D: TRBD1
CDR3: CASRGTGTTEAFF
DNA: TGTGCCAGCAGGGGGACAGGAACCACTGAAGCTTTCTTT

J: TRBJ1-1
size: .
V: TRBV12-3/TRBV12-4
D: .
CDR3: CASSQTGTNAFF
DNA: TGTGCCAGCAGCCAAACGGGTACAAACGCTTTCTTT

J: TRBJ1-1
size: .
V: TRBV5-1
D: TRBD1
CDR3: CASSLEGGANTEAFF
DNA: TGCGCCAGCAGCTTGGAAGGGGGCGCGAACACTGAAGCTTTCTTT

J: TRBJ1-2
size: few
V: TRBV6-2/TRBV6-3
D: TRBD1
CDR3: CASTPTPSGTGGYTF
DNA: TGTGCCAGCACCCCCACTCCGTCCGGGACAGGAGGCTACACCTTC

J: TRBJ2-5
size: .
V: TRBV18
D: .
CDR3: CASSRSEAYQETQYF
DNA: TGTGCCAGCTCACGATCGGAGGCGTACCAAGAGACCCAGTACTTC

J: TRBJ2-3
size: few
V: TRBV4-1
D: TRBD1
CDR3: CASSLPPGQKRHF
DNA: TGCGCCAGCAGCCTGCCTCCGGGACAGAAAAGGCATTTT

J: TRBJ2-2
size: .
V: TRBV5-1
D: .
CDR3: CASSLGRVNTGELFF
DNA: TGCGCCAGCAGCTTGGGGAGGGTTAACACCGGGGAGCTGTTTTTT

J: TRBJ1-2
size: .
V: TRBV18
D: TRBD1
CDR3: CASSSATGGYGYTF
DNA: TGTGCCAGCTCATCCGCGACAGGGGGCTATGGCTACACCTTC

J: TRBJ2-3
size: .
V: TRBV7-2
D: TRBD2
CDR3: CASSPIAGGPSDTQYF
DNA: TGTGCCAGCAGCCCTATAGCGGGGGGGCCCTCAGATACGCAGTATTTT

J: TRBJ1-4
size: .
V: TRBV19
D: TRBD1
CDR3: CASSHLQGTARTNEKLFF
DNA: TGTGCCAGTAGTCACCTACAGGGGACGGCTCGAACTAATGAAAAACTGTTTTTT

J: TRBJ2-2
size: .
V: TRBV5-5
D: TRBD2
CDR3: CASSNDREGGRNTGELFF
DNA: TGTGCCAGCAGCAACGACCGGGAGGGCGGTCGGAACACCGGGGAGCTGTTTTTT

J: TRBJ2-2
size: .
V: TRBV7-8
D: .
CDR3: CASSRDRMNTGELFF
DNA: TGTGCCAGCAGCCGAGACAGAATGAACACCGGGGAGCTGTTTTTT

J: TRBJ2-7
size: .
V: TRBV30
D: TRBD2
CDR3: CACREGLRYEQYF
DNA: TGTGCCTGCAGGGAGGGACTTCGCTACGAGCAGTACTTC

J: TRBJ1-3
size: .
V: TRBV27
D: .
CDR3: CASSFFPPGLSGNTIYF
DNA: TGTGCCAGCAGTTTTTTTCCGCCAGGGCTCTCTGGAAACACCATATATTTT

J: TRBJ1-3
size: .
V: TRBV19
D: .
CDR3: CASSRGGRSSGNTIYF
DNA: TGTGCCAGTAGTCGGGGGGGCCGCTCCTCTGGAAACACCATATATTTT

J: TRBJ1-2
size: .
V: TRBV15
D: .
CDR3: CATSRDGYGYTF
DNA: TGTGCCACCAGCAGAGACGGGTATGGCTACACCTTC

J: TRBJ1-1
size: .
V: TRBV7-9
D: TRBD1
CDR3: CASNTPDRGRQVNTEAFF
DNA: TGTGCCAGCAACACCCCGGACAGGGGGCGGCAAGTGAACACTGAAGCTTTCTTT

J: TRBJ2-3
size: .
V: TRBV24-1
D: .
CDR3: CATSPAGTDTQYF
DNA: TGTGCCACCTCGCCTGCGGGCACAGATACGCAGTATTTT

J: TRBJ2-7
size: .
V: TRBV23-1
D: .
CDR3: CASRPQTVPYEQYF
DNA: TGCGCCAGCAGACCGCAGACAGTGCCCTACGAGCAGTACTTC

J: TRBJ2-3
size: once
V: TRBV7-6
D: TRBD2
CDR3: CASSAMQRGATDTQYF
DNA: TGTGCCAGCAGCGCCATGCAGCGGGGGGCCACAGATACGCAGTATTTT

J: TRBJ2-7
size: .
V: TRBV5-5
D: .
CDR3: CASNPPLRASEQYF
DNA: TGTGCCAGCAACCCTCCCCTGAGGGCGTCTGAGCAGTACTTC

J: TRBJ1-2
size: .
V: TRBV5-5
D: .
CDR3: CASSRNPDSNYGYTF
DNA: TGTGCCAGCAGCCGTAACCCGGACAGTAACTATGGCTACACCTTC

J: TRBJ2-7
size: once
V: TRBV19
D: TRBD1
CDR3: CASSTDRAGEQYF
DNA: TGTGCCAGTAGTACAGACAGGGCCGGCGAGCAGTACTTC

J: TRBJ2-1
size: .
V: TRBV6-7
D: .
CDR3: CASRLNRTSSYNEQFF
DNA: TGTGCCAGCAGGCTTAACAGGACGAGCTCCTACAATGAGCAGTTCTTC

J: TRBJ2-2
size: .
V: TRBV5-8
D: TRBD2
CDR3: CASSIKRGGNTGELFF
DNA: TGTGCCAGCAGTATAAAGCGGGGGGGCAACACCGGGGAGCTGTTTTTT

J: TRBJ2-3
size: .
V: TRBV20-1
D: TRBD1
CDR3: CSAQGADTQYF
DNA: TGCAGTGCTCAGGGGGCAGATACGCAGTATTTT

J: TRBJ2-2
size: once
V: TRBV30
D: TRBD2
CDR3: CAWSTSGFTGELFF
DNA: TGTGCCTGGAGCACTAGCGGGTTCACCGGGGAGCTGTTTTTT

J: TRBJ2-7
size: .
V: TRBV5-1
D: TRBD1
CDR3: CASSDDRDISYEQYF
DNA: TGCGCCAGCAGCGACGACAGGGATATCTCCTACGAGCAGTACTTC

J: TRBJ2-1
size: .
V: TRBV11-2
D: .
CDR3: CASSFSISRGEQFF
DNA: TGTGCCAGCAGCTTCTCGATATCCAGGGGTGAGCAGTTCTTC

J: TRBJ2-1
size: .
V: TRBV7-2
D: TRBD2
CDR3: CASSLSGGATYNEQFF
DNA: TGTGCCAGCAGCTTATCGGGGGGGGCGACCTACAATGAGCAGTTCTTC

J: TRBJ2-7
size: .
V: TRBV5-4
D: .
CDR3: CASSLGTAVFNEQYF
DNA: TGTGCCAGCAGCTTGGGGACAGCGGTTTTTAACGAGCAGTACTTC

J: TRBJ1-2
size: once
V: TRBV14
D: .
CDR3: CASSQFSGGYTF
DNA: TGTGCCAGCAGCCAATTCTCGGGAGGCTACACCTTC

J: TRBJ2-2
size: once
V: TRBV7-9
D: TRBD1
CDR3: CASSHRTGDTGELFF
DNA: TGTGCCAGCAGCCACCGGACAGGGGACACCGGGGAGCTGTTTTTT

J: TRBJ1-6
size: .
V: TRBV30
D: .
CDR3: CAWRGAPVSYNSPLHF
DNA: TGTGCCTGGAGAGGGGCCCCCGTGTCCTATAATTCACCCCTCCACTTT

J: TRBJ2-5
size: .
V: TRBV9
D: .
CDR3: CASSAQGGRVETQYF
DNA: TGTGCCAGCAGCGCCCAAGGGGGTCGGGTGGAGACCCAGTACTTC

J: TRBJ1-5
size: .
V: TRBV19
D: .
CDR3: CASSIKGDYQPQHF
DNA: TGTGCCAGTAGCATAAAGGGGGATTATCAGCCCCAGCATTTT

J: TRBJ1-3
size: .
V: TRBV2
D: .
CDR3: CASSDRESSGNTIYF
DNA: TGTGCCAGCAGTGACCGGGAAAGCTCTGGAAACACCATATATTTT

J: TRBJ2-7
size: .
V: TRBV2
D: TRBD2
CDR3: CASMGRGGYEQYF
DNA: TGTGCCAGCATGGGTCGCGGGGGATACGAGCAGTACTTC